Sequencing of this T cell receptor (beta chain) was carried out in a study of T cell responses to AZD1222 COVID-19 vaccine. Data came from immunoSEQ multiplex PCR; TCRdb stores just in-frame clones and leaves some out. This sample yields approximately 85,000 clones, of which about 86% are seen a single time; around 6.7% belongs to the top ten. This clone is a singleton in its sample. The germline gives CDR1 LNHDA, CDR2 SQIVND (reference sequence). The CDR3 length is 13 residues. With 8 bases clipped from V and 2 bases from J, the junction kept 1 base outside the gene matches. Sample: peripheral blood, taken on day 0 of AZD1222 vaccination. The sequence was obtained from an adult in good health. The rearrangement joins TRBV19 to TRBJ1-5, with 9 positions matching TRBD1. The CDR3 protein is CASWDRGNQPQHF. CDR3 sequence (DNA): TGTGCCAGTTGGGACAGGGGCAATCAGCCCCAGCATTTT.